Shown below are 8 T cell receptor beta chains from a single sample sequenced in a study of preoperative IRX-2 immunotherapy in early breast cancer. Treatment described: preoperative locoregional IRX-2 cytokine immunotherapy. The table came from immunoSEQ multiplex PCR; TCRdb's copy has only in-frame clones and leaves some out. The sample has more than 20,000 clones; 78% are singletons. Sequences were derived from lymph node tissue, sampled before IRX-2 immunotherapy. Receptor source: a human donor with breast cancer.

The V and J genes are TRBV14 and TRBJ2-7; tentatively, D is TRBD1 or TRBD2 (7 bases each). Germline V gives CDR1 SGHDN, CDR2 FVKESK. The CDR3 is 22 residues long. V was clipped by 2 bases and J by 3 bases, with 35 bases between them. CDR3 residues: CASSQNPAGSRGGSVHFYEQYF. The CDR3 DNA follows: TGTGCCAGCAGCCAAAACCCTGCCGGTAGCAGGGGGGGATCGGTGCATTTCTACGAGCAGTACTTC.

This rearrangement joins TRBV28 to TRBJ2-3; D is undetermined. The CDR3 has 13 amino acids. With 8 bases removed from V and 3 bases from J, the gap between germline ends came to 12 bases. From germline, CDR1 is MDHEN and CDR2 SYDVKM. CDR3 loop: CASGPRLTDTQYF. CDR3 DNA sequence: TGTGCCAGCGGACCGAGACTGACAGATACGCAGTATTTT.

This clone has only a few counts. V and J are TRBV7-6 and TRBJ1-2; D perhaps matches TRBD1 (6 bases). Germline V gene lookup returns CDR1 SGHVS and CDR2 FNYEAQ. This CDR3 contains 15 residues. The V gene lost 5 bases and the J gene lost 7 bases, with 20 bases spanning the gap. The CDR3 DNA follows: TGTGCCAGCAGCCAAAATTCGGGTGCAGGGGTTGGCTACACCTTC. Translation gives CASSQNSGAGVGYTF.

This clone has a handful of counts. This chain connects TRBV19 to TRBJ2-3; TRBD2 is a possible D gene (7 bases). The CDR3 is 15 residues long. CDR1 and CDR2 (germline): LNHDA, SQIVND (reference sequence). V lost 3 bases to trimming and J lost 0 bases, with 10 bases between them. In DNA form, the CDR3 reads TGTGCCAGTAGTATCGGGGGGCCTAGCACAGATACGCAGTATTTT. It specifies CASSIGGPSTDTQYF.

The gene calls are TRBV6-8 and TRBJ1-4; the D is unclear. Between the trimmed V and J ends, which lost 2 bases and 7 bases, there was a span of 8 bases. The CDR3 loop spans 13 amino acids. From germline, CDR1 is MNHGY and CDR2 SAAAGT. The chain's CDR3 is CASSYVMREKLFF. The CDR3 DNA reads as TGTGCCAGCAGTTACGTAATGCGTGAAAAACTGTTTTTT.

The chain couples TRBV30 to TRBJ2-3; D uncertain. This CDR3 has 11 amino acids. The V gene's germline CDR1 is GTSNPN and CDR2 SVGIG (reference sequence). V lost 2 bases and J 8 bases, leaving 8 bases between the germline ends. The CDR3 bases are TGTGCCTGGAGTACCCGAGGTACGCAGTATTTT. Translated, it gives CAWSTRGTQYF.

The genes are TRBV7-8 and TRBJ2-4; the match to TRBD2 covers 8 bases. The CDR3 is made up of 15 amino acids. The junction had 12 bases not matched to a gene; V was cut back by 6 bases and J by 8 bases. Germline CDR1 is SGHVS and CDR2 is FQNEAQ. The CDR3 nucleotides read TGTGCCAGCAGGCTATCGGCGGGGGGTCGAGACATTCAGTACTTC. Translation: CASRLSAGGRDIQYF.

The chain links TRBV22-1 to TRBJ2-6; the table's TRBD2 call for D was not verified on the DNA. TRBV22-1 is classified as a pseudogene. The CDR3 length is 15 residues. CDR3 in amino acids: CASSLAGSGANVLTF. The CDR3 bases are TGTGCCAGCAGTTTAGCGGGTTCTGGGGCCAACGTCCTGACTTTC.